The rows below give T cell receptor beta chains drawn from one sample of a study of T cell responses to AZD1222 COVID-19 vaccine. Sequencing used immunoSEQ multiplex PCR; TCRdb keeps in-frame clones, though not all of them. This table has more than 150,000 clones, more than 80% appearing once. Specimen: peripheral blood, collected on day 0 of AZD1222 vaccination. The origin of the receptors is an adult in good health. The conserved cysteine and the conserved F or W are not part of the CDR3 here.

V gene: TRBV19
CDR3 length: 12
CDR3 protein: ASSRQATNEKLF

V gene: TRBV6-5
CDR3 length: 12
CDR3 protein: ASSYSLGSYEQY

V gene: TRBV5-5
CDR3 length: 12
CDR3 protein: ASSSWDRPNTIY

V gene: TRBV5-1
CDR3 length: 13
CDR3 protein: ASSLGGAQQETQY

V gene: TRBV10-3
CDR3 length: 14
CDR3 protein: AIEAGTGLNTGELF

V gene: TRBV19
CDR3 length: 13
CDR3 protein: ASSIAGDFSYEQY

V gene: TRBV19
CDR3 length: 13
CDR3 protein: ASSPTSGGYNEQF

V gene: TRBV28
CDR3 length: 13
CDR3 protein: ASIGTDYEGYEQY

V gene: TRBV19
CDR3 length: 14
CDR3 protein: ASSAQDLYSGNTIY

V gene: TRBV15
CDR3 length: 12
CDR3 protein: ATSRATGIYGYT

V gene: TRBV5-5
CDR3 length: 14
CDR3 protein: ASSLGPSYSNQPQH

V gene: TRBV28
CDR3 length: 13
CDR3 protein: ASSVPGFSGNTIY

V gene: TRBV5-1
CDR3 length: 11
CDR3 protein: ASSLVAGSEQF